One sample yielded the 24 T cell receptor beta chains listed below, sequenced in a study of T cell responses to AZD1222 COVID-19 vaccine. Only in-frame clones appear in the TCRdb table, and some are missing; sequencing was by immunoSEQ multiplex PCR. The table has under 150,000 clones, more than 85% seen once. The sample consisted of peripheral blood, taken 28 days after the second AZD1222 dose. These receptor sequences come from an adult who received the AZD1222 COVID-19 vaccine.

The CDR3 loop is CARDSGPNYGYTF. The CDR3 coding sequence is TGTGCCAGGGACAGTGGACCTAACTATGGCTACACCTTC. The chain combines TRBV7-2 with TRBJ1-2, with a tentative D call TRBD1 (6 bases). Trimming took off 9 bases at V and 0 bases at J, with 11 bases between the two ends. The CDR3 sequence is 13 residues long. Germline CDR1 and CDR2: SGHTA and FQGNSA.

The rearrangement uses TRBV5-4 and TRBJ2-3; D is possibly TRBD2 (5 bases). Germline CDR1 reads SGHNT; CDR2 reads YYREEE (reference sequence). CDR3 length equals 15 residues. Trimming removed 0 bases from V and 0 bases from J, with 8 bases in between. CDR3 coding DNA: TGTGCCAGCAGCTTGGGAGGGTCTAGCACAGATACGCAGTATTTT. This translates into CASSLGGSSTDTQYF.

The genes are TRBV6-6 and TRBJ2-1; 8 positions agree with TRBD1. The CDR3 has 17 amino acids. The trim removed 5 bases at V and 6 bases at J, leaving 15 bases unmatched. The V gene's germline CDR1 is MNHNY and CDR2 SVGAGI (reference sequence). The CDR3 sequence is CASSRGTGQGVFNEQFF. In nucleotides, the CDR3 is TGTGCCAGCAGTCGGGGGACAGGACAGGGAGTTTTCAATGAGCAGTTCTTC.

This clone was picked up one time. The chain is built from TRBV27 and TRBJ1-1; 7 bases fit TRBD1. After removal of 7 bases from V and 4 bases from J, the junction contained 18 bases not matched to a gene. Germline V gives CDR1 MNHEY, CDR2 SMNVEV (reference sequence). The CDR3 is 17 amino acids. Here the CDR3 reads CASKLTGTNPRVTEAFF. The CDR3 DNA reads TGTGCCAGCAAACTGACAGGGACAAATCCACGGGTCACTGAAGCTTTCTTT.

Note on this clone: The sample holds other DNA sequences that translate to the same CDR3. The J gene is TRBJ1-1, the V gene TRBV7-3, with D possibly TRBD1 on 5 matching bases. CDR1 is SGHTA, CDR2 FQGTGA, per germline. Trimming took off 2 bases at V and 1 base at J, with 5 bases between the two ends. This CDR3 has 13 amino acids. CDR3 in amino acids: CASSLGANTEAFF. The CDR3 nucleotides are TGTGCCAGCAGCTTAGGGGCGAACACTGAAGCTTTCTTT.

This clone was seen a single time. The gene calls are TRBV11-2 and TRBJ1-1; no clear D. Germline V lookup: CDR1 SGHAT, CDR2 FQNNGV. The CDR3 length is 14 residues. V was cut by 3 bases and J by 3 bases, with 11 bases left in between. The CDR3 nucleotides are TGTGCCAGCAGCTTTTGGACGAGGGACACTGAAGCTTTCTTT. Residues: CASSFWTRDTEAFF.

The rearrangement joins TRBV28 to TRBJ2-7; 7 bases fit TRBD1. With 6 bases clipped from V and 2 bases from J, the junction kept 4 bases outside the gene matches. Germline CDR1 is MDHEN and CDR2 is SYDVKM. The CDR3 loop spans 13 amino acids. CDR3 amino acids: CASRRQGTYEQYF. Here the CDR3 DNA reads TGTGCCAGCAGGAGACAGGGAACCTACGAGCAGTACTTC.

The rearrangement links TRBV19 to TRBJ1-4; possibly TRBD1 for D (6 bases). Looked up from germline, CDR1 is LNHDA and CDR2 is SQIVND (reference sequence). Trimming cost V 4 bases and J 8 bases, with 8 bases left between them. There are 12 residues in the CDR3. The CDR3: CASSSQGEKLFF. In nucleotides, the CDR3 is TGTGCCAGTAGTAGCCAGGGGGAAAAACTGTTTTTT.

The chain recombines TRBV11-2 with TRBJ1-2; no reliable D call. Germline CDR1 is SGHAT and CDR2 is FQNNGV. There are 15 residues in the CDR3. The V end lost 1 base, the J end lost 7 bases, and 16 bases lay between the germline ends. Written as DNA, the CDR3 is TGTGCCAGCAGCTTAGGGCCGGACGGGAACGCTGGCTACACCTTC. Encoded protein: CASSLGPDGNAGYTF.

The V and J genes are TRBV4-1 and TRBJ1-5; D is uncertain. The germline CDR1 and CDR2 sequences are MGHRA and YSYEKL. The CDR3 totals 14 residues. The germline V and J ends were trimmed by 0 bases and 6 bases, with 9 bases remaining between them. CDR3 sequence reads: CASSQERSGQPQHF. CDR3 bases: TGCGCCAGCAGCCAAGAACGGTCCGGTCAGCCCCAGCATTTT.

V and J are TRBV3-1 (or the pseudogene TRBV3-2) and TRBJ2-7, with TRBD2 matching 7 bases. The V segment lost 6 bases and the J segment 0 bases; nucleotides outside the gene matches: 11. The CDR3 has 16 residues. CDR1 LGHDT and CDR2 YNNKEL come from the germline V gene (reference sequence). CDR3 in amino acids: CASSRTRSSSSYEQYF. The CDR3 DNA follows: TGTGCCAGCAGTCGGACTAGATCTTCGAGCTCCTACGAGCAGTACTTC.

The rearrangement joins TRBV3-1 (or the pseudogene TRBV3-2) to TRBJ2-3, with 8 bases lining up with TRBD1. CDR1 and CDR2 from the germline V gene are LGHDT and YNNKEL (reference sequence). With 0 bases clipped from V and 5 bases from J, the junction kept 7 bases outside the gene matches. This CDR3 spans 16 amino acids. The DNA of the CDR3 is TGTGCCAGCAGCCAAGATGGAAGGACAGGGATAGATACGCAGTATTTT. Its translation: CASSQDGRTGIDTQYF.

The rearrangement links TRBV7-9 to TRBJ2-3, with D uncertain. The V gene lost 1 base and the J gene lost 4 bases, with 9 bases spanning the gap. The CDR3 spans 14 residues. Germline V CDR1 and CDR2: SEHNR, FQNEAQ (reference sequence). The CDR3 is CASSLGGSPDTQYF. For the CDR3, the DNA is TGTGCCAGCAGCTTAGGCGGAAGTCCAGATACGCAGTATTTT.

V gene TRBV6-5 combines with J gene TRBJ2-3; unclear D gene. CDR1 MNHEY and CDR2 SVGAGI come from the germline V gene. V was pared by 0 bases and J by 9 bases, with 10 bases between. There are 13 residues in the CDR3. CDR3 loop: CASSYSNAVTQYF. In DNA, the CDR3 is TGTGCCAGCAGTTACTCCAATGCCGTCACGCAGTATTTT.

The V call is TRBV19, the J call TRBJ1-5, with D unclear. The V end lost 8 bases, the J end lost 4 bases, and 9 bases lay between the germline ends. CDR1 and CDR2 (germline): LNHDA, SQIVND (reference sequence). This CDR3 comprises 12 residues. CDR3 coding DNA: TGTGCCAGTTCTTTGGGGAATCAGCCCCAGCATTTT. As protein: CASSLGNQPQHF.

This chain connects TRBV11-3 to TRBJ2-1; 9 bases line up with TRBD2. Per germline, CDR1 SGHNT and CDR2 YENEEA. The CDR3 contains 15 residues. The J segment lost 6 bases and the V segment lost 3 bases, leaving 6 bases of the junction unmatched. The CDR3 DNA follows: TGTGCCAGCAGCTTTAGCGGGAGTGGGGCCAATGAGCAGTTCTTC. Encoded protein: CASSFSGSGANEQFF.

J is TRBJ2-1 and V is TRBV7-3; 7 bases line up with TRBD1. Germline CDR1 is SGHTA and CDR2 is FQGTGA. The CDR3 totals 13 residues. J gave up 10 bases and V 0 bases, and 3 bases lay outside the gene matches. CDR3 sequence (DNA): TGTGCCAGCAGCTTAACTTCACAGGGGGAGCAGTTCTTC. Protein sequence: CASSLTSQGEQFF.

CDR3: CASSYPRENYGYTF. DNA of the CDR3: TGTGCCAGCAGTTACCCCAGGGAGAACTATGGCTACACCTTC. The rearrangement links TRBV6-6 to TRBJ1-2, with D perhaps TRBD1 (5 bases). The ends were cut back, 2 bases at V and 2 bases at J, with 9 bases in the middle. The CDR3 is made up of 14 amino acids. Looked up from germline, CDR1 is MNHNY and CDR2 is SVGAGI (reference sequence).

This rearrangement joins TRBV7-2 to TRBJ1-1, with D hard to call. Germline V gene lookup returns CDR1 SGHTA and CDR2 FQGNSA. CDR3 size: 13 residues. Trimming cost V 1 base and J 7 bases, with 10 bases left between them. The chain's CDR3 is CASSLEGLGEAFF. The CDR3 nucleotides read TGTGCCAGCAGCTTAGAAGGACTAGGTGAAGCTTTCTTT.

With regard to this clone: The same CDR3 also results from other DNA sequences found in this sample. This chain connects TRBV30 to TRBJ1-1; D may be TRBD1 (6 bases). This CDR3 comprises 13 residues. Deletions cut 3 bases from V and 1 base from J, with 9 bases between. Germline V CDR1 and CDR2: GTSNPN, SVGIG (reference sequence). CDR3 DNA sequence: TGTGCCTGGAGCCTAGGGGGGAACACTGAAGCTTTCTTT. Translation: CAWSLGGNTEAFF.

The rearrangement joins TRBV9 to TRBJ2-5; maybe TRBD2 (6 bases). Germline V gene lookup returns CDR1 SGDLS and CDR2 YYNGEE. The CDR3 is made up of 14 amino acids. Trimming took 0 bases from V and 5 from J, leaving 11 bases between them. CDR3 coding DNA: TGTGCCAGCAGCGTAGGGGGGGTAAGGGAGACCCAGTACTTC. As protein: CASSVGGVRETQYF.

The V and J genes are TRBV30 and TRBJ2-2; tentative D call: TRBD2 (5 bases). The CDR3 is 15 residues long. Between the trimmed V and J ends, which lost 0 bases and 0 bases, there was a span of 8 bases. From germline, CDR1 is GTSNPN and CDR2 SVGIG (reference sequence). The CDR3 DNA reads as TGTGCCTGGAGTGTACCCGGGGCGAACACCGGGGAGCTGTTTTTT. Translation gives CAWSVPGANTGELFF. Supplemented by reference TRBV30 and TRBJ2-2, the full variable domain reads SQTIHQWPATLVQPVGSPLSLECTVEGTSNPNLYWYRQAAGRGLQLLFYSVGIGQISSEVPQNLSASRPQDRQFILSSKKLLLSDSGFYLCAWSVPGANTGELFFGEGSRLTVL.

This clone was seen once. The V gene is TRBV28, the J gene TRBJ1-2; 7 bases line up with TRBD1. This CDR3 has 14 amino acids. The V segment lost 6 bases and the J segment 4 bases; nucleotides outside the gene matches: 8. In germline, CDR1 is MDHEN, CDR2 SYDVKM. The CDR3 reads CASRDRVSVYGYTF. In DNA, the CDR3 is TGTGCCAGCAGAGACAGGGTTAGTGTCTATGGCTACACCTTC.

This chain joins TRBV4-2 and TRBJ2-1; unclear D gene. The CDR3 is 11 amino acids. V lost 0 bases and J 10 bases, leaving 4 bases between the germline ends. Germline V lookup: CDR1 LGHNA, CDR2 YNFKEQ. CDR3 region: CASSQEGEQFF. DNA of the CDR3: TGTGCCAGCAGCCAAGAAGGGGAGCAGTTCTTC.